This T cell receptor (beta chain) came from a study of CD8+ T cells in alopecia areata. Looking at the study overall: Each day, treated patients took oral tofacitinib twice, at 5 to 10 mg per dose.

The sample's treatment: oral pan-JAK inhibitor, 5-10 mg twice daily. Alopecia areata patients gave lesional scalp punch biopsies and peripheral blood samples. This clone showed up just once. Reverse transcribed after extraction, RNA yielded cDNA as the sequencing template. The protocol was immunoSEQ multiplex PCR, while the TCRdb copy is restricted to in-frame clones and leaves out a portion. This table has 4,400 or so clones, approximately 90% appearing once. V was pared by 5 bases and J by 8 bases, with 15 bases between. Germline values: CDR1 SQVTM, CDR2 ANQGSEA. This CDR3 spans 12 amino acids. V gene TRBV29-1 combines with J gene TRBJ1-2, with a possible D match to TRBD1 (5 bases). The sequences come from skin, collected at week 4, from a patient treated with tofacitinib. The source of this sequence is a human donor with alopecia areata. CDR3 bases: TGCAGCGTTCGTGTGGGGACCTGGGGCTACACCTTC. This codes for CSVRVGTWGYTF.